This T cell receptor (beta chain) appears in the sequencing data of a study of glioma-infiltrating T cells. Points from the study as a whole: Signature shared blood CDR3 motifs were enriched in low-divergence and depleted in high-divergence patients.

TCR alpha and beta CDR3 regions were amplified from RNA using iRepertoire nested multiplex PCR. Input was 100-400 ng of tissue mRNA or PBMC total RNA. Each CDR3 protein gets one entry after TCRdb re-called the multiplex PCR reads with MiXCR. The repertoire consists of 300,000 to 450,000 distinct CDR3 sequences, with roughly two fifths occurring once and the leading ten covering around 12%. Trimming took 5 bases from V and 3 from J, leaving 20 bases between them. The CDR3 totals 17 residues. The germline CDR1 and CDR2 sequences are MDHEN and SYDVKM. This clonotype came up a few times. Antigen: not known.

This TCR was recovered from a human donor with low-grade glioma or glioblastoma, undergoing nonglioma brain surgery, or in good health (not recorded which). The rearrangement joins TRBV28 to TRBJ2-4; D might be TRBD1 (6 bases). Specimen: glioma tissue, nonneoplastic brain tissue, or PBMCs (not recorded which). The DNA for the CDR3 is TGTGCCAGCAGTCCTCACCCGACAGGCCTAGACAAAAACATTCAGTACTTC. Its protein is CASSPHPTGLDKNIQYF.